One and the same sample provided the 24 T cell receptor beta chains below, sequenced in a study of T cells in Graves' hyperthyroidism and ophthalmopathy. TCR beta CDR3 region amplification was performed from RNA transcripts. Researchers ran a first-round RT-PCR on the TCR CDR3 using the HTBI primer set. TCRdb recomputed calls from the multiplex PCR reads with MiXCR, one row per CDR3 protein. The data show hundreds of thousands of distinct CDR3 sequences, 45% seen once. The sample was peripheral blood or thyroid tissue (not recorded which). The receptor set was obtained from an adult man with Graves' disease, either hyperthyroidism or ophthalmopathy (not recorded which).

The chain carries TRBV29-1 and TRBJ2-5, with TRBD2 identical over 7 bases. The CDR3 has 14 residues. With V trimmed by 3 bases and J by 5 bases, 9 bases remained unmatched. Germline assignment: CDR1 SQVTM and CDR2 ANQGSEA. The CDR3 sequence is CSVDHAGEGETQYF. The CDR3 nucleotides read TGCAGCGTTGACCATGCGGGAGAGGGTGAGACCCAGTACTTC.

The chain employs TRBV7-2 and TRBJ1-5, with D tentatively TRBD1 (6 bases). The V gene lost 5 bases and the J gene lost 4 bases, with 21 bases spanning the gap. The germline V gene has CDR1 SGHTA and CDR2 FQGNSA. The CDR3 spans 17 residues. CDR3 protein: CASSAGRYRDGNQPQHF. The DNA for the CDR3 is TGTGCCAGCAGCGCAGGCCGGTACAGGGATGGGAATCAGCCCCAGCATTTT. The whole variable domain, remainder taken from reference TRBV7-2 and TRBJ1-5, is GAGVSQSPSNKVTEKGKDVELRCDPISGHTALYWYRQSLGQGLEFLIYFQGNSAPDKSGLPSDRFSAERTGGSVSTLTIQRTQQEDSAVYLCASSAGRYRDGNQPQHFGDGTRLSIL.

The chain uses TRBV20-1 and TRBJ1-1, with D tentatively TRBD1 (6 bases). The CDR3 runs to 13 residues. The V end lost 5 bases, the J end lost 5 bases, and 15 bases lay between the germline ends. Germline CDR1 is DFQATT and CDR2 is SNEGSKA (reference sequence). The CDR3 loop reads CSAHSGGDTEAFF. In DNA form, the CDR3 reads TGCAGTGCTCATAGCGGGGGCGATACTGAAGCTTTCTTT.

This clonotype was observed a single time. At one end the junction does not follow the germline gene, possibly because of a read error. The V gene is TRBV10-3, the J gene TRBJ2-6, with D possibly matching TRBD2 (6 bases). Germline V gene sequence: CDR1 ENHRY, CDR2 SYGVKD. This CDR3 has 16 residues. CDR3: CAISLEGTVGANVLTF. In nucleotides, the CDR3 is TGTGCGATCAGCTTGGAGGGAACGGTTGGGGCCAACGTCCTGACTTTC.

This chain connects TRBV7-8 to TRBJ2-7; no firm D call. CDR3 size: 11 residues. Germline values: CDR1 SGHVS, CDR2 FQNEAQ. The CDR3 DNA follows: TGTGCTAGTCGGGTTAACTACGAGCAGTACTTC. Its translation is CASRVNYEQYF.

This clonotype was detected only a few times. This rearrangement joins TRBV12-3 or TRBV12-4 to TRBJ1-1; 7 nucleotides agree with TRBD1. There are 14 residues in the CDR3. V was clipped by 6 bases and J by 1 base; unmatched bases: 5. The CDR3 DNA is TGTGCCAGCAGGACTACAGGGGAGAACACTGAAGCTTTCTTT. It specifies CASRTTGENTEAFF.

The chain employs TRBV14 and TRBJ2-7; TRBD1 or TRBD2 may be the D gene (5 bases each). The CDR3 is 18 amino acids. The germline V gene encodes CDR1 SGHDN and CDR2 FVKESK. V lost 0 bases and J lost 2, with 20 bases in between. Here the CDR3 reads CASSQDRGDAISAYEQYF. CDR3 DNA: TGTGCCAGCAGCCAAGATCGAGGGGACGCGATTTCAGCCTACGAGCAGTACTTC.

This clonotype was seen at least ten times. The genes are TRBV10-3 and TRBJ2-7, with D possibly being TRBD2 (5 bases). Per germline, CDR1 ENHRY and CDR2 SYGVKD. This CDR3 has 15 amino acids. Trimming stripped 6 bases from V and 2 bases from J, with 17 bases between. CDR3 region: CAISPSSGGAYEQYF. CDR3 coding DNA: TGTGCCATCAGCCCCTCCTCAGGAGGCGCCTACGAGCAGTACTTC.

This clonotype appeared a few times. The V call is TRBV5-1, the J call TRBJ1-1, with 7 bases that match TRBD1. Germline V gene sequence: CDR1 SGHRS, CDR2 YFSETQ. Trimming cost V 4 bases and J 0 bases; bases outside gene matches: 6. This CDR3 is 15 amino acids long. The CDR3 DNA reads TGCGCCAGCAGCGCCCCTGGACAGGTGAACACTGAAGCTTTCTTT. It translates to CASSAPGQVNTEAFF.

This clonotype was recorded at least ten times. The rearrangement links TRBV7-9 to TRBJ1-1; D is possibly TRBD1 (6 bases). The CDR3 length is 17 residues. V was cut by 4 bases and J by 1 base, with 19 bases left in between. Germline assignment: CDR1 SEHNR and CDR2 FQNEAQ (reference sequence). This CDR3 is CASSSREGQFSNTEAFF. In DNA, the CDR3 is TGTGCCAGCAGCTCCCGAGAAGGACAGTTTTCGAACACTGAAGCTTTCTTT.

The sample holds a few counts of this clonotype. A read error may explain this, as a much larger clone is one base away. CDR3 sequence (DNA): TGTGCCAGCAGCCAAGGACAGGGCCCCTACGAGCAGTACTTC. This gives the protein CASSQGQGPYEQYF. The rearrangement uses TRBV12-3 or TRBV12-4 and TRBJ2-7; 8 bases are a match to TRBD1. The CDR3 totals 14 residues. Germline trimming cut 6 bases from V and 2 bases from J; bases unmatched to any gene: 6.

This clonotype was seen a few times. The chain is built from TRBV20-1 and TRBJ2-7; 8 positions agree with TRBD2. CDR1 is DFQATT and CDR2 is SNEGSKA in the germline V gene (reference sequence). The CDR3 extends over 13 amino acids. V gave up 5 bases and J gave up 2 bases; unmatched junction bases: 5. CDR3 in DNA: TGCAGTGCTTATAGCGGGACCGCCTACGAGCAGTACTTC. It codes for CSAYSGTAYEQYF.

This chain uses TRBV12-3 or TRBV12-4 with TRBJ1-2; D not certain. Trimming shortened V by 4 bases and J by 0 bases, and 9 bases separated the two germline ends. The CDR3 length is 14 residues. CDR3 in DNA: TGTGCCAGCAGTTCCTTAGGGACTAACTATGGCTACACCTTC. Amino acid sequence: CASSSLGTNYGYTF.

The chain has TRBV2 and TRBJ1-1; 9 positions match TRBD1. Germline CDR1 and CDR2: SNHLY and FYNNEI. There are 16 residues in the CDR3. This chain's CDR3 is CASGPPPRTGEAEAFF. CDR3 sequence (DNA): TGTGCTAGTGGACCTCCACCCCGGACAGGGGAGGCTGAAGCTTTCTTT.

The table lists this clonotype with a few counts. The rearrangement links TRBV10-3 to TRBJ1-4, with no clear D. V shed 10 bases and J shed 4 bases, with 16 bases lying between them. Germline CDR1 ENHRY, CDR2 SYGVKD. CDR3 length equals 14 residues. This chain's CDR3 is CATRSEMINEKLFF. The CDR3 nucleotides read TGTGCCACACGTAGTGAGATGATTAATGAAAAACTGTTTTTT.

This clonotype showed up many times. The chain combines TRBV2 with TRBJ1-5; D unclear. The germline CDR1 and CDR2 sequences are SNHLY and FYNNEI. Deletions cut 6 bases from V and 5 bases from J, with 11 bases between. This CDR3 comprises 13 residues. The CDR3 region has the DNA TGTGCCAGCAGCGGCGCCCGTCATCAGCCCCAGCATTTT. Amino acid sequence: CASSGARHQPQHF.

This clonotype showed up just a few times. V gene TRBV7-9 combines with J gene TRBJ1-1; 7 nucleotides agree with TRBD1. Per germline, CDR1 SEHNR and CDR2 FQNEAQ (reference sequence). V was clipped by 5 bases and J by 3 bases; unmatched bases: 12. The length of the CDR3 is 16 residues. CDR3 loop: CASSQSANRGHTEAFF. The CDR3, as DNA: TGTGCCAGCAGCCAGAGTGCAAACAGGGGACACACTGAAGCTTTCTTT.

This clonotype has more than one count but fewer than ten. The CDR3 DNA follows: TGTGCCAGTAGTTCCCCGACAGGCTATCAGCCCCAGCATTTT. Protein sequence: CASSSPTGYQPQHF. This sequence joins TRBV19 and TRBJ1-5, with a possible D match to TRBD1 (6 bases). Deletions cut 5 bases from V and 5 bases from J, with 13 bases between. The V gene's germline CDR1 is LNHDA and CDR2 SQIVND (reference sequence). This CDR3 has 14 residues.

The gene calls are TRBV5-1 and TRBJ2-5; D may correspond to TRBD1 or TRBD2 (7 bases each). Trimming removed 2 bases from V and 3 bases from J, with 14 bases in between. The CDR3 loop spans 15 amino acids. Germline CDR1 reads SGHRS; CDR2 reads YFSETQ. The CDR3 DNA reads TGCGCCAGCAGCTTCCAGGGGGGGGGGGAAGAGACCCAGTACTTC. Its protein is CASSFQGGGEETQYF.

There are a few counts of this clonotype. One junction end does not reproduce the germline sequence, and a read error may be involved. V is TRBV10-3 and J is TRBJ1-6, with 8 positions matching TRBD1. The germline CDR1 and CDR2 sequences are ENHRY and SYGVKD. This CDR3 contains 16 residues. This chain's CDR3 is CASSYSQGAENSPLHF. Here the CDR3 DNA reads TGTGCCAGCAGTTACTCCCAGGGGGCAGAGAATTCACCCCTCCACTTT.

The chain combines TRBV5-1 with TRBJ2-2; D unclear. This CDR3 contains 14 residues. Germline values: CDR1 SGHRS, CDR2 YFSETQ. V was shortened by 5 bases and J by 0 bases, with 8 bases between the two germline ends. For the CDR3, the DNA is TGCGCCAGCAGATTGATCCCGAACACCGGGGAGCTGTTTTTT. Protein product: CASRLIPNTGELFF.

This clonotype has only a few counts. The gene calls are TRBV2 and TRBJ1-6, with 8 bases matching TRBD1. Germline CDR1 reads SNHLY; CDR2 reads FYNNEI. V lost 6 bases and J lost 5; bases outside the gene matches: 6. This CDR3 is built from 15 residues. The DNA for the CDR3 is TGTGCCAGCAGAGACCGACAGGGGAATAATTCACCCCTCCACTTT. It encodes CASRDRQGNNSPLHF. Full variable domain (outside the CDR3, taken from reference TRBV2 and TRBJ1-6): EPEVTQTPSHQVTQMGQEVILRCVPISNHLYFYWYRQILGQKVEFLVSFYNNEISEKSEIFDDQFSVERPDGSNFTLKIRSTKLEDSAMYFCASRDRQGNNSPLHFGNGTRLTVT.

This clonotype was counted a few times. V and J are TRBV12-3 or TRBV12-4 and TRBJ1-4; 7 nucleotides line up with TRBD1. The CDR3 has 18 amino acids. V gave up 5 bases and J gave up 3 bases; unmatched junction bases: 15. CDR3 bases: TGTGCCAGCAGTCCTAGCTATCGACAGGGTCGGGCTAATGAAAAACTGTTTTTT. Translated: CASSPSYRQGRANEKLFF.

Comment on this clonotype: At one boundary the junction diverges from the germline segment, which might be a read error. The V gene is TRBV6-1, the J gene TRBJ2-7, with D unresolved. The CDR3 contains 12 residues. CDR1 is MNHNS and CDR2 is SASEGT in the germline V gene. DNA for the CDR3: TGTACCAGCAGGCAGTCCCTGGGCGAGCAGTACTTC. Protein sequence: CTSRQSLGEQYF.